Listed here are 30 T cell receptor beta chains from one sample, sequenced in a study of cytomegalovirus exposure and HLA in healthy donors. PCR employed 60 Vbeta and 13 Jbeta primers. Clones were sequenced by immunoSEQ multiplex PCR, and TCRdb holds only the in-frame ones, with some missing. The repertoire holds roughly 160,000 clones, with 70% to 80% as singletons. Material for sequencing was PBMCs. The receptors were sampled from a man aged 35 to 55 in good health and CMV-seronegative.

The CDR3 is CASRRVLILGGGGTRRLYEQYF. The DNA of the CDR3 is TGTGCCAGTCGTCGGGTATTGATTCTGGGTGGTGGCGGTACCCGTAGGCTTTACGAGCAGTACTTC. J is TRBJ2-7 and V is TRBV19; D gene ambiguous. Germline assignment: CDR1 LNHDA and CDR2 SQIVND (reference sequence). This CDR3 comprises 22 residues. V lost 8 bases, J lost 4 bases, and 42 bases lay in between.

This clone was counted once. The chain combines TRBV5-6 with TRBJ2-1; TRBD1 might be the D (7 bases). Germline loops: CDR1 SGHDT, CDR2 YYEEEE. The CDR3 loop spans 15 amino acids. V lost 4 bases, J lost 9 bases, and 20 bases lay in between. In nucleotides, the CDR3 is TGTGCCAGCAGCGGAGGGACAGCCTACAGAGGTGAGCAGTTCTTC. Amino acids: CASSGGTAYRGEQFF.

This clone appeared once. The CDR3 loop is CASSLVAGGPQETQYF. CDR3 nucleotide sequence: TGTGCCAGCAGCTTGGTGGCGGGAGGGCCCCAAGAGACCCAGTACTTC. The chain has TRBV5-4 and TRBJ2-5; TRBD2 matches 9 bases. CDR3 length equals 16 residues. Unmatched junction bases numbered 4, after V lost 0 bases and J lost 1 base. Germline CDR1 reads SGHNT; CDR2 reads YYREEE (reference sequence).

This chain connects TRBV6-6 to TRBJ1-5; possible D gene TRBD1, 5 bases. Germline CDR1 reads MNHNY; CDR2 reads SVGAGI (reference sequence). Trimming shortened V by 7 bases and J by 5 bases, and 15 bases separated the two germline ends. There are 14 residues in the CDR3. The CDR3 protein is CASIVGEGDQPQHF. The CDR3 bases are TGTGCCAGCATCGTAGGGGAGGGAGATCAGCCCCAGCATTTT.

The chain joins TRBV7-2 to TRBJ1-3; D is uncertain. The V gene's germline CDR1 is SGHTA and CDR2 FQGNSA. The CDR3 contains 13 residues. V was pared by 6 bases and J by 2 bases, with 8 bases between. CDR3: CASRRAPGNTIYF. CDR3 bases: TGTGCCAGCAGGAGGGCACCTGGAAACACCATATATTTT.

The chain uses TRBV19 and TRBJ2-5, with D perhaps TRBD1 (5 bases). CDR3 length equals 15 residues. CDR1 and CDR2 from the germline V gene are LNHDA and SQIVND (reference sequence). The V and J ends lost 6 bases and 0 bases respectively, with 14 bases between them. The CDR3 coding sequence is TGTGCCAGTAGCCAGAGCAGGGCGTACCAAGAGACCCAGTACTTC. This sequence encodes CASSQSRAYQETQYF. The full variable domain, completed using reference TRBV19 and TRBJ2-5, is DGGITQSPKYLFRKEGQNVTLSCEQNLNHDAMYWYRQDPGQGLRLIYYSQIVNDFQKGDIAEGYSVSREKKESFPLTVTSAQKNPTAFYLCASSQSRAYQETQYFGPGTRLLVL.

The chain joins TRBV6-6 to TRBJ2-1; 7 positions agree with TRBD1. V was clipped by 7 bases and J by 6 bases; unmatched bases: 12. This CDR3 is built from 15 residues. CDR1 MNHNY and CDR2 SVGAGI come from the germline V gene (reference sequence). CDR3 sequence (DNA): TGTGCCAGCACCCTGCCCCCGACAGGGCTCAATGAGCAGTTCTTC. Protein product: CASTLPPTGLNEQFF.

The chain recombines TRBV10-1 with TRBJ2-1; TRBD2 aligns across 9 bases. V gave up 3 bases and J gave up 8 bases; unmatched junction bases: 8. The germline CDR1 and CDR2 sequences are WNHNN and SYGVQD (reference sequence). This CDR3 region has 15 residues. CDR3 region: CASSDNSREGYEQFF. The DNA of the CDR3 is TGCGCCAGCAGTGATAATTCGCGGGAGGGCTATGAGCAGTTCTTC.

The J gene is TRBJ2-1, the V gene TRBV28; TRBD2 is a possible D gene (6 bases). Germline lookup yields CDR1 MDHEN and CDR2 SYDVKM. The V gene lost 6 bases and the J gene lost 9 bases, with 15 bases spanning the gap. This CDR3 is 13 amino acids long. CDR3 coding DNA: TGTGCCAGCAGCTCGGGAGACTGGGTTGAGCAGTTCTTC. Its protein product is CASSSGDWVEQFF.

The rearrangement joins TRBV30 to TRBJ2-5, with D perhaps TRBD1 (5 bases). CDR3 length: 14 residues. V dropped 3 bases and J dropped 2 bases, with 13 bases sitting between them. CDR1 is GTSNPN and CDR2 is SVGIG in the germline V gene (reference sequence). The CDR3 sequence is CAWSLDRKQETQYF. CDR3 bases: TGTGCCTGGAGCCTCGACAGAAAACAAGAGACCCAGTACTTC.

The chain links TRBV5-4 to TRBJ2-5; a weak D match, TRBD2 (6 bases). Germline V lookup: CDR1 SGHNT, CDR2 YYREEE (reference sequence). The V end lost 7 bases, the J end lost 5 bases, and 21 bases lay between the germline ends. The length of the CDR3 is 15 residues. The CDR3 DNA sequence: TGTGCCAGCTCCCCGAAGGGACTCGCCAGGGAGACCCAGTACTTC. Translated, it gives CASSPKGLARETQYF.

The chain links TRBV27 to TRBJ2-1, with 14 bases identical to TRBD2. The germline V gene has CDR1 MNHEY and CDR2 SMNVEV (reference sequence). CDR3 length equals 15 residues. The V and J ends lost 5 bases and 4 bases, in that order; junction bases with no gene match: 1. The CDR3 nucleotides read TGTGCCAGCAGTGGGACTAGCGGGGGTTACAATGAGCAGTTCTTC. Protein sequence: CASSGTSGGYNEQFF.

This chain connects TRBV11-2 to TRBJ2-2; D gene unclear. Germline-derived CDR1 and CDR2 are SGHAT and FQNNGV. This CDR3 has 12 amino acids. V lost 5 bases, J lost 1 base, and 2 bases lay in between. Written as DNA, the CDR3 is TGTGCCAGCAGCCTGAACACCGGGGAGCTGTTTTTT. Amino acid sequence: CASSLNTGELFF.

The chain links TRBV15 to TRBJ1-4; the D is unclear. CDR1 LNHNV and CDR2 YYDKDF come from the germline V gene (reference sequence). Between the trimmed V and J ends, which lost 4 bases and 0 bases, there was a span of 12 bases. The CDR3 length is 16 residues. CDR3 amino acids: CATSIRTGTTNEKLFF. The CDR3 DNA reads TGTGCCACCAGCATCAGGACGGGAACAACTAATGAAAAACTGTTTTTT.

This clone appeared a single time. The chain has TRBV6-5 and TRBJ1-6; the D is unclear. Per the germline V gene, CDR1 is MNHEY and CDR2 is SVGAGI. V dropped 6 bases and J dropped 6 bases, with 9 bases sitting between them. The CDR3 consists of 13 residues. CDR3: CASSFSGNSPLHF. In DNA, the CDR3 is TGTGCCAGCAGCTTCTCGGGTAATTCACCCCTCCACTTT.

In its sample, this clone was seen a few times. This sequence joins TRBV6-1 and TRBJ2-7, with D perhaps TRBD1 (6 bases). The CDR3 has 15 amino acids. The V gene lost 7 bases and the J gene lost 3 bases, with 19 bases spanning the gap. From germline, CDR1 is MNHNS and CDR2 SASEGT. The CDR3 coding sequence is TGTGCCAGCACTCCAGGTGGGGGCCCTTTCTACGAGCAGTACTTC. Translating it yields CASTPGGGPFYEQYF.

This chain joins TRBV6-6 and TRBJ2-4; D unresolved. This CDR3 has 11 residues. Germline assignment: CDR1 MNHNY and CDR2 SVGAGI (reference sequence). Trimming took 7 bases from V and 6 from J, leaving 7 bases between them. CDR3: CASTYINIQYF. The CDR3 nucleotides read TGTGCCAGCACCTATATAAACATTCAGTACTTC.

The sample holds one count of this clone. The J gene is TRBJ2-5, the V gene TRBV6-5; possible D gene TRBD2, 6 bases. Germline loops: CDR1 MNHEY, CDR2 SVGAGI. V was pared by 4 bases and J by 7 bases, with 22 bases between. The CDR3 loop spans 16 amino acids. CDR3 in DNA: TGTGCCAGCAGTTCCGCCTCGGCAGGGAGGATGGGGACCCAGTACTTC. Translation gives CASSSASAGRMGTQYF.

The rearrangement links TRBV19 to TRBJ1-4; D is undetermined. Germline lookup yields CDR1 LNHDA and CDR2 SQIVND (reference sequence). V lost 5 bases and J 2 bases, leaving 12 bases between the germline ends. CDR3 length: 15 amino acids. In nucleotides, the CDR3 is TGTGCCAGTAGTTCCAGACTTTCCACTAATGAAAAACTGTTTTTT. Its protein is CASSSRLSTNEKLFF.

V gene TRBV19 combines with J gene TRBJ1-3; the D is unclear. The CDR3 runs 15 residues. Germline loops: CDR1 LNHDA, CDR2 SQIVND (reference sequence). Trimming took off 5 bases at V and 0 bases at J, with 11 bases between the two ends. CDR3 sequence (DNA): TGTGCCAGTAGTCCCAGCAGGCCCTCTGGAAACACCATATATTTT. This codes for CASSPSRPSGNTIYF.

There are a few counts of this clone. CDR3 coding DNA: TGTGCCAGCAGACAGTTTAATGAAGCTTTCTTT. It translates to CASRQFNEAFF. V usage is TRBV6-6 and J usage is TRBJ1-1; D is uncertain. Trimming pared 6 bases from V and 7 bases from J, leaving 9 bases between. Germline V gives CDR1 MNHNY, CDR2 SVGAGI (reference sequence). The CDR3 loop spans 11 amino acids.

V is TRBV2 and J is TRBJ2-2; TRBD2 matches at 14 bases. The V gene's germline CDR1 is SNHLY and CDR2 FYNNEI. With 6 bases clipped from V and 2 bases from J, the junction kept 2 bases outside the gene matches. CDR3 length: 16 amino acids. The CDR3 DNA sequence: TGTGCCAGCAGGGGACTAGCGGGAGCTAACACCGGGGAGCTGTTTTTT. Amino acids: CASRGLAGANTGELFF.

The chain employs TRBV15 and TRBJ1-1; perhaps TRBD1 as D (6 bases). This CDR3 is 15 amino acids long. Germline V gene data show CDR1 as LNHNV and CDR2 as YYDKDF (reference sequence). V dropped 5 bases and J dropped 6 bases, with 19 bases sitting between them. Written as DNA, the CDR3 is TGTGCCACCAGCCCTTCCGGGACATTAAGGTCTGAAGCTTTCTTT. It specifies CATSPSGTLRSEAFF. The complete variable domain, with remaining parts taken from reference TRBV15 and TRBJ1-1, reads DAMVIQNPRYQVTQFGKPVTLSCSQTLNHNVMYWYQQKSSQAPKLLFHYYDKDFNNEADTPDNFQSRRPNTSFCFLDIRSPGLGDTAMYLCATSPSGTLRSEAFFGQGTRLTVV.

V usage is TRBV2 and J usage is TRBJ1-1, with 8 bases matching TRBD1. The CDR3 has 13 residues. Germline V lookup: CDR1 SNHLY, CDR2 FYNNEI. Germline trimming cut 6 bases from V and 4 bases from J; bases unmatched to any gene: 4. CDR3 region: CASRQGGSTEAFF. CDR3 DNA sequence: TGTGCCAGCAGACAGGGGGGGAGCACTGAAGCTTTCTTT. Combining the CDR3 with reference TRBV2 and TRBJ1-1 gives the whole variable domain EPEVTQTPSHQVTQMGQEVILRCVPISNHLYFYWYRQILGQKVEFLVSFYNNEISEKSEIFDDQFSVERPDGSNFTLKIRSTKLEDSAMYFCASRQGGSTEAFFGQGTRLTVV.

This clone was observed once. The rearrangement joins TRBV28 to TRBJ1-5; a possible D gene is TRBD1 (6 bases). V was pared by 7 bases and J by 4 bases, with 11 bases between. Germline CDR1 reads MDHEN; CDR2 reads SYDVKM. The CDR3 is made up of 13 amino acids. CDR3 residues: CASKGRGNQPQHF. The CDR3 region has the DNA TGTGCCAGCAAGGGCAGGGGAAATCAGCCCCAGCATTTT.

The rearrangement links TRBV19 to TRBJ2-7; the match to TRBD1 covers 9 bases. Germline V lookup: CDR1 LNHDA, CDR2 SQIVND (reference sequence). CDR3 size: 16 residues. V gave up 3 bases and J gave up 7 bases; unmatched junction bases: 13. CDR3 sequence (DNA): TGTGCCAGTAGTATTCCTGCCCACAGGGGGCCTGGGGAGCAGTACTTC. This gives the protein CASSIPAHRGPGEQYF.

J is TRBJ2-1 and V is TRBV4-1, with D unresolved. CDR1 and CDR2 from the germline V gene are MGHRA and YSYEKL. The CDR3 sequence is 16 residues long. Trimming removed 2 bases at V and 0 bases at J, with 11 bases between. The CDR3: CASSQYTESSYNEQFF. The CDR3 DNA sequence: TGCGCCAGCAGCCAATACACCGAAAGCTCCTACAATGAGCAGTTCTTC.

V gene TRBV19 combines with J gene TRBJ2-2, with 10 bases fitting TRBD2. Germline CDR1 reads LNHDA; CDR2 reads SQIVND (reference sequence). The CDR3 extends over 14 amino acids. The junction had 5 bases not matched to a gene; V was cut back by 9 bases and J by 4 bases. This chain's CDR3 is CASRLAGGTGELFF. DNA for the CDR3: TGTGCCAGCCGATTAGCGGGAGGCACCGGGGAGCTGTTTTTT.

The gene calls are TRBV28 and TRBJ2-5, with D perhaps TRBD2 (5 bases). The CDR3 is made up of 13 amino acids. Germline V CDR1 and CDR2: MDHEN, SYDVKM. V lost 3 bases, J lost 9 bases, and 14 bases lay in between. CDR3 bases: TGTGCCAGCAGTTTTATGGGGTCGCGGGCCCAGTACTTC. As protein: CASSFMGSRAQYF.

This chain connects TRBV6-1 to TRBJ2-1; 10 bases agree with TRBD2. From germline, CDR1 is MNHNS and CDR2 SASEGT. With V trimmed by 5 bases and J by 7 bases, 8 bases remained unmatched. The CDR3 covers 15 residues. The CDR3 DNA follows: TGTGCCAGCAGTCCCCTAGCGGGAGAGGGAAATGAGCAGTTCTTC. This encodes CASSPLAGEGNEQFF.